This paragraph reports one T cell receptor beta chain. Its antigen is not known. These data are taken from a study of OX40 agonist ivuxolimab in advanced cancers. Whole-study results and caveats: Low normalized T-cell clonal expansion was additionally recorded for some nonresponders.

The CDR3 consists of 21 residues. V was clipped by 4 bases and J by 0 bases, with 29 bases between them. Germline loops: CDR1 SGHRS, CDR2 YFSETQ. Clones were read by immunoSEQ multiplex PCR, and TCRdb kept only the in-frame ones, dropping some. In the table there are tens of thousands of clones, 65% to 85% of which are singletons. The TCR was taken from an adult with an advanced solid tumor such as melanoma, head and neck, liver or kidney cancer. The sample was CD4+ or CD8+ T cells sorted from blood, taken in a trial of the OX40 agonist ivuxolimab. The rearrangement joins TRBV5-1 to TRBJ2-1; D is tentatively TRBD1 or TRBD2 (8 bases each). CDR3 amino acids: CASSRAGQGFERGSSYNEQFF. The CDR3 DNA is TGCGCCAGCAGCCGGGCCGGACAGGGTTTTGAGCGGGGGAGCTCCTACAATGAGCAGTTCTTC.